Only a few counts were recorded for the clone carrying this T cell receptor (beta chain). Its matching antigen is unknown. The CDR3 contains 15 residues. The V and J ends lost 4 bases and 4 bases, in that order; junction bases with no gene match: 7. Germline values: CDR1 LNHDA, CDR2 SQIVND (reference sequence). This entry is derived from a study of cytomegalovirus exposure and HLA in healthy donors. Study findings and constraints: In vitro assays verified that a few CMV-associated chains recognized CMV antigens specifically.

13 Jbeta primers and 60 Vbeta primers were used for the PCR. Repertoires were generated with immunoSEQ multiplex PCR, while TCRdb's copy carries only in-frame clones and drops some. The table lists 150,000 or so clones, more than 7.5% of them singletons, with under 2% in the top ten. The TCR was taken from a man aged 45-65 years in good health and CMV-seronegative. The specimen was PBMCs. This chain uses TRBV19 with TRBJ1-3, with 7 bases lining up with TRBD1. The CDR3 is CASSTSTGTGNTIYF. The DNA of the CDR3 is TGTGCCAGTAGTACCTCGACAGGGACGGGAAACACCATATATTTT.